Included here is one TCR beta chain sequence, with context. This clone's antigen is unknown. Within one base of it there is no much larger clone, and no base qualities were kept. Trimming takes 1 base off V and 2 bases off J; junction bases not matched to a gene: 8. The CDR3 starts with the cysteine, ends with the phenylalanine, and has 17 residues. CDR3 DNA is the only sequence kept; it has 51 bases, read in frame from the first base. According to the germline V gene, CDR1 reads KGHSH and CDR2 reads LQKENI. The sample's time point label is to be understood as: patch test 2, 6 weeks after DPC sensitization. Taken with the paper, the label for treatment or condition translates to: therapeutic diphenylcyclopropenone sensitization with weekly scalp DPC. At each patch-test visit, blood was drawn before the patch test was applied. Eligible patients were aged 18 to 70, diagnosed with alopecia, deemed suitable for DPC therapy, and excluded if pregnant. Total RNA was extracted from unfractionated whole blood that had been collected in Tempus Blood RNA tubes.

The data derive from a study of human T cells and chemical hapten exposure (dated by TCRdb to about 2021). For the study in its entirety: For sensitization, 2% DPC in acetone was applied to a 2 cm by 2 cm area of upper inner arm skin. Patients additionally received weekly therapeutic DPC doses to the scalp throughout the roughly 25-week study period. Patch testing was performed on the upper back with Finn chambers containing 0.01% DPC, and the patch tests were scored after 6 days according to International Contact Dermatitis Research Group standards. Most of the patients in the cohort were female, and the cohort covered alopecia areata with under or over 50% scalp involvement, alopecia totalis and alopecia universalis. Libraries were combined into a pool for sequencing, and differences in TCR yield between samples came mainly from small differences in library volumes within the pool. The study tracked peripheral blood TCR repertoire changes in vivo during primary and secondary sensitization to the hapten diphenylcyclopropenone (DPC) in alopecia patients. Blood samples were taken from patients before sensitization (week 0) and then at 2, 6 and about 24 weeks after DPC sensitization. Twenty-nine alopecia patients provided blood for TCR sequencing at one to four time points (pre-sensitization, 2, 6 and 24 weeks). On the study overall, not on this receptor specifically: A positive correlation was found between the number of PT1 expanded TCRs and patch test score, with significance reached at thresholds 8, 16 and 32 but not 4. After repeated subsampling, the strength of the expansion versus patch-test correlation and the threshold at which it became significant changed. All patients had alopecia, a presumed autoimmune disease, so their immune response might differ from that of healthy individuals. Significantly more large CDR3 similarity clusters were formed by expanded TCRs than by pre-sensitization or healthy control sets, consistent with antigen-driven responses. The number of TCRs above 1 in 1000 frequency did not change with DPC sensitization; there was no evidence of global repertoire structure alterations.

Receptor libraries were prepared by RACE. Reads for this sample came from a NextSeq 500. During library preparation, unique molecular identifiers were attached to individual cDNA molecules so that TCRs could be counted quantitatively and reproducibly. Each blood RNA sample was used to sequence both TCR alpha and TCR beta chains. The paper's processing steps were these. The median number of TCRs per sample was roughly 94,000, ranging from roughly 23,224 to 690,600. V, J and CDR3 annotation of the TCR reads was performed with the Decombinator software suite. For the PS versus PT1 abundance plots, all samples were subsampled to the same number of TCRs (28,000). TCRs were defined as expanded if absent before sensitization and observed at least eight times at the 2-week time point. TCRdb ran its own pipeline on the public reads, namely fastp trimming at Q25 and MiXCR clone calling, and kept in-frame beta chains. Rows are combined by CDR3 protein, so each entry shows the most common genes and DNA. TCRdb, not the authors, supplied the V and J calls. The sample table lists about 140,000 distinct CDR3 sequences, about an eighth of them with a count of one. In total, the top ten clones hold around 1.4% of the sample.

Recombination joined TRBV18 with TRBJ2-7, and TRBD2 aligns with 10 junction nucleotides. The clonotype originates from a woman in her fifties or sixties with alopecia areata. Some clones in this sample may be carry-over from other donors' samples. Sequences were derived from whole blood, sampled in connection with sensitization to the hapten diphenylcyclopropenone (DPC). The nucleotides read TGTGCCAGCTCACCACTTATGACTAGCGGGTCTACCTACGAGCAGTACTTC. This yields the protein CASSPLMTSGSTYEQYF.